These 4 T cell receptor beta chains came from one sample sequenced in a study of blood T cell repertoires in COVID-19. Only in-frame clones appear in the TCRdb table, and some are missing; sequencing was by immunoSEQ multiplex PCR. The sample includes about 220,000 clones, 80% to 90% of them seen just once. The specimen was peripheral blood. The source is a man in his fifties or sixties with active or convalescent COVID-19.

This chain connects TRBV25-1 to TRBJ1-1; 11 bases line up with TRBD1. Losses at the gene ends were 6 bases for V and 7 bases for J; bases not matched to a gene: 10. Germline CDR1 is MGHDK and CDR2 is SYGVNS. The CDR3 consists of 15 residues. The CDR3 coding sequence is TGTGCCAGCAGGGGTGTGGACAGGGGGCTAGGTGAAGCTTTCTTT. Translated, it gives CASRGVDRGLGEAFF.

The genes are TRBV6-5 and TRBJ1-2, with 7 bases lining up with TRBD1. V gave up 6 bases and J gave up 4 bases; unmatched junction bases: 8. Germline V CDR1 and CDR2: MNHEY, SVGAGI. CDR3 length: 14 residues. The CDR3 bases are TGTGCCAGCAGGACCCCAGGGGGAGTCTATGGCTACACCTTC. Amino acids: CASRTPGGVYGYTF.

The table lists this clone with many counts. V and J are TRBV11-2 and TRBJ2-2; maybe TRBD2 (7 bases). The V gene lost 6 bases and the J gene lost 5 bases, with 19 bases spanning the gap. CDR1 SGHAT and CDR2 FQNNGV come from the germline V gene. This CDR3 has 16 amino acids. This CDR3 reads CASRNNRGARTGELFF. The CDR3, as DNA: TGTGCCAGCAGAAACAACCGGGGGGCAAGGACCGGGGAGCTGTTTTTT.

CDR3 DNA sequence: TGTGCCAGCAGCCTCAGGGGGAACACTGAAGCTTTCTTT. It encodes CASSLRGNTEAFF. The chain joins TRBV7-2 to TRBJ1-1; D perhaps matches TRBD1 (6 bases). Trimming took 5 bases from V and 1 from J, leaving 8 bases between them. The germline gives CDR1 SGHTA, CDR2 FQGNSA. The CDR3 has 13 amino acids. The full variable domain, its missing parts supplied by reference TRBV7-2 and TRBJ1-1, is GAGVSQSPSNKVTEKGKDVELRCDPISGHTALYWYRQSLGQGLEFLIYFQGNSAPDKSGLPSDRFSAERTGGSVSTLTIQRTQQEDSAVYLCASSLRGNTEAFFGQGTRLTVV.